The following is a TCR beta chain sequence with its context. Its cognate antigen is unknown. PCR was performed a second time for roughly 6 to 12 cycles using a sample-barcoded 5' primer and a J-beta primer mix. TCRdb re-called the 5' RACE reads through MiXCR, storing one row per CDR3 protein. This table has 540,000 or so distinct CDR3 sequences, 40% to 55% appearing once. From germline, CDR1 is DFQATT and CDR2 SNEGSKA (reference sequence). V lost 1 base, J lost 3 bases, and 13 bases lay in between. The CDR3 is 14 amino acids. The sample belongs to a study of blood T cells in healthy people across ages. Whole-study findings and limits: Underestimates were what the diversity estimates from one million T cells were considered to be.

The study drew donors from healthy Caucasian individuals in Russia aged roughly 6 to 100. V usage is TRBV20-1 and J usage is TRBJ2-7, with D possibly TRBD1 on 5 matching bases. The sequencing sample was made of blood. The clonotype was recovered from a man older than 75 in good health. DNA for the CDR3: TGCAGTGCTAGAGGTCAAACAGGAGACTACGAGCAGTACTTC. Amino acid sequence: CSARGQTGDYEQYF.